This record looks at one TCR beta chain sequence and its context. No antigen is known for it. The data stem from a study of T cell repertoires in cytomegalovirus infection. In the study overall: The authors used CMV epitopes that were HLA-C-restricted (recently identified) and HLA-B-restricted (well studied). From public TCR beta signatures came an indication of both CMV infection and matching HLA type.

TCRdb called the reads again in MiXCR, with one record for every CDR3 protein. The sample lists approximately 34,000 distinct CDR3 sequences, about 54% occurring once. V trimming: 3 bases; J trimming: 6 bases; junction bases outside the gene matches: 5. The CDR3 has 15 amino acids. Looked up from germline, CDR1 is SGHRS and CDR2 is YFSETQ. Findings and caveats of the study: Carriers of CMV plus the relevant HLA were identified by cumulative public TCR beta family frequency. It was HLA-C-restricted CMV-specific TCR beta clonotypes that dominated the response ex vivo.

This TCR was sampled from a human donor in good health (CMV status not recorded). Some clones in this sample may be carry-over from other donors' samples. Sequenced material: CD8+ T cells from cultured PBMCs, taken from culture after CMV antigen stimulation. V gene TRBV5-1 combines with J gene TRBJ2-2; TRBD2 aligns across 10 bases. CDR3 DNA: TGCGCCAGCAGCTCCCTAGCGGGAGAGGCCGGGGAGCTGTTTTTT. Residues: CASSSLAGEAGELFF.